One sample yielded the 22 T cell receptor beta chains listed below, sequenced in a study of beta chain features in type 1 diabetes (dated by TCRdb to between 2018 and 2020). Libraries came from the immunoSEQ multiplex PCR assay. The entire amount of isolated RNA was reverse transcribed using the High Capacity cDNA Reverse Transcription Kit, so the sequenced TCRB transcripts were expressed ones. This immuneACCESS table, as held by TCRdb, lists in-frame sequences with V and J called but not all clones. Of the missing ones, under half trace to an unresolved V gene in checked studies; the others have no known cause. Within this sample are 120,000 to 150,000 clones, with under 60% of them counted one time only. The ten top clones hold over 0.4% of the sample. The sequenced material came from Tregs from blood. Reading the label with the study, this specimen's cell subset or site is: regulatory CD4+ T cells. The receptors shown here come from a young man in good health.

The chain is built from TRBV7-8 and TRBJ2-5; D remains ambiguous. Trimming took off 3 bases at V and 5 bases at J, with 7 bases between the two ends. This CDR3 has 12 amino acids. The germline gives CDR1 SGHVS, CDR2 FQNEAQ. CDR3 in DNA: TGTGCCAGCAGCTTCAGTGGCGAGACCCAGTACTTC. It specifies CASSFSGETQYF.

The chain couples TRBV7-9 to TRBJ2-7; perhaps TRBD1 as D (5 bases). This CDR3 has 15 residues. Trimming removed 5 bases at V and 0 bases at J, with 14 bases between. Germline loops: CDR1 SEHNR, CDR2 FQNEAQ (reference sequence). DNA of the CDR3: TGTGCCAGCAGCCCGAAGCCCCAGGGCTCCTACGAGCAGTACTTC. It yields the protein CASSPKPQGSYEQYF.

This clone has just a few counts. V usage is TRBV28 and J usage is TRBJ2-5; TRBD2 might be the D (6 bases). Germline lookup yields CDR1 MDHEN and CDR2 SYDVKM. The CDR3 is 13 residues long. Trimming pared 3 bases from V and 5 bases from J, leaving 10 bases between. Written as DNA, the CDR3 is TGTGCCAGCAGTTTCGCAGGGAGGGAGACCCAGTACTTC. Protein sequence: CASSFAGRETQYF.

The J gene is TRBJ2-5, the V gene TRBV18; a weak D match, TRBD2 (6 bases). The DNA end lines up better with TRBJ2-7; the J call may be wrong. The CDR3 covers 13 residues. Germline values: CDR1 KGHSH, CDR2 LQKENI. The CDR3 DNA is TGTGCCAGCTCCCCCCGGGGGATCCACGAGCAGTACTTC. The encoded protein is CASSPRGIHEQYF.

The chain is built from TRBV7-9 and TRBJ2-5, with 9 bases identical to TRBD2. CDR1 and CDR2 from the germline V gene are SEHNR and FQNEAQ (reference sequence). V lost 4 bases to trimming and J lost 1 base; unmatched junction nucleotides: 4. The CDR3 is 15 amino acids. The CDR3 sequence is CASSWMRGGQETQYF. CDR3 sequence (DNA): TGTGCCAGCAGCTGGATGCGGGGGGGCCAAGAGACCCAGTACTTC.

The chain recombines TRBV2 with TRBJ2-5; D may be TRBD1 (5 bases). The J call may be in error: the DNA end matches TRBJ2-7 better. In germline, CDR1 is SNHLY, CDR2 FYNNEI. The CDR3 is 12 amino acids. CDR3 sequence: CATGRGLYEQYF. As DNA, the CDR3 is TGTGCCACGGGTAGGGGCCTCTACGAGCAGTACTTC.

V usage is TRBV7-8 and J usage is TRBJ2-7, with TRBD2 identical over 10 bases. Germline CDR1 is SGHVS and CDR2 is FQNEAQ. The CDR3 runs to 17 residues. V lost 2 bases, J lost 6 bases, and 13 bases stayed unmatched. The CDR3 reads CASSLWLAGVYGREQYF. DNA for the CDR3: TGTGCCAGCAGCTTATGGCTAGCGGGAGTCTATGGCCGCGAGCAGTACTTC.

The chain uses TRBV25-1 and TRBJ1-1; 7 nucleotides align to TRBD1. Germline CDR1 and CDR2: MGHDK and SYGVNS. CDR3 length: 15 amino acids. Trimming took 6 bases from V and 7 from J; bases not matched to a gene: 14. CDR3 bases: TGTGCCAGCAGCTTCACCGGGACAGCGTCCCATGAAGCTTTCTTT. This encodes CASSFTGTASHEAFF.

In its sample, this clone was seen a few times. The V gene is TRBV4-3, the J gene TRBJ1-1; 7 bases agree with TRBD1. CDR3 length: 13 residues. The V and J ends lost 4 bases and 1 base, in that order; junction bases with no gene match: 0. The germline V gene encodes CDR1 LGHNA and CDR2 YSLEER. CDR3 bases: TGCGCCAGCAGCCGACAGGGGAACACTGAAGCTTTCTTT. Its protein is CASSRQGNTEAFF.

V usage is TRBV28 and J usage is TRBJ2-3; no reliable D call. Germline-derived CDR1 and CDR2 are MDHEN and SYDVKM. CDR3 size: 13 residues. V was trimmed by 8 bases and J by 2 bases, leaving 11 bases between them. The CDR3 sequence is CASGPPSTDTQYF. The CDR3 DNA is TGTGCCAGCGGCCCTCCATCCACAGATACGCAGTATTTT. Variable domain in full (rest from reference TRBV28 and TRBJ2-3): DVKVTQSSRYLVKRTGEKVFLECVQDMDHENMFWYRQDPGLGLRLIYFSYDVKMKEKGDIPEGYSVSREKKERFSLILESASTNQTSMYLCASGPPSTDTQYFGPGTRLTVL.

The chain employs TRBV11-3 and TRBJ2-3; D may be TRBD2 (6 bases). This CDR3 comprises 11 residues. The germline V and J ends were trimmed by 5 bases and 7 bases, with 7 bases remaining between them. Germline CDR1 and CDR2: SGHNT and YENEEA. The CDR3 nucleotides read TGTGCCAGCAGCCGGGGGAATACGCAGTATTTT. Amino acid sequence: CASSRGNTQYF.

The sample holds a few counts of this clone. This chain uses TRBV29-1 with TRBJ2-5; D gene unclear. The V end lost 5 bases, the J end lost 4 bases, and 8 bases lay between the germline ends. Germline CDR1 SQVTM, CDR2 ANQGSEA. The CDR3 sequence is 11 residues long. The CDR3 is CSVSVRETQYF. CDR3 nucleotides: TGCAGCGTTTCGGTTAGAGAGACCCAGTACTTC.

The chain links TRBV7-2 to TRBJ2-5; TRBD1 matches at 8 bases. This CDR3 is built from 15 residues. Looked up from germline, CDR1 is SGHTA and CDR2 is FQGNSA. Trimming removed 6 bases from V and 1 base from J; junction bases left unmatched: 7. CDR3 amino acids: CASRRTGIPQETQYF. The CDR3 nucleotides read TGTGCCAGCAGACGGACAGGGATACCCCAAGAGACCCAGTACTTC.

There are a few counts of this clone. The V and J genes are TRBV12-5 and TRBJ2-3; possibly TRBD1 for D (7 bases). CDR3 length: 17 residues. Germline lookup yields CDR1 LGHNT and CDR2 FRNRAP. The V and J ends lost 5 bases and 0 bases respectively, with 18 bases between them. The CDR3 reads CASGRGDSLTSTDTQYF. The CDR3 coding sequence is TGTGCTAGTGGTCGCGGGGACAGTCTTACTAGCACAGATACGCAGTATTTT.

This clone turned up a few times. CDR3 in amino acids: CASSPGTSYGYTF. The CDR3 DNA is TGTGCCAGCAGTCCCGGGACATCATATGGCTACACCTTC. The chain links TRBV6-5 to TRBJ1-2; D possibly corresponds to TRBD1 (6 bases). The germline V gene has CDR1 MNHEY and CDR2 SVGAGI. The V end lost 5 bases, the J end lost 5 bases, and 12 bases lay between the germline ends. The CDR3 has 13 amino acids.

This rearrangement joins TRBV5-5 to TRBJ2-1; TRBD2 matches at 7 bases. The CDR3 consists of 15 residues. The trim removed 4 bases at V and 4 bases at J, leaving 8 bases unmatched. Germline V gives CDR1 SGHKS, CDR2 YYEKEE (reference sequence). The CDR3 here is CASSIGLGRYNEQFF. The CDR3 DNA sequence: TGTGCCAGCAGCATCGGACTAGGTCGGTACAATGAGCAGTTCTTC.

This rearrangement joins TRBV7-9 to TRBJ2-3; 11 positions match TRBD2. Germline lookup yields CDR1 SEHNR and CDR2 FQNEAQ (reference sequence). V lost 1 base, J lost 6 bases, and 3 bases stayed unmatched. This CDR3 region has 15 residues. Here the CDR3 DNA reads TGTGCCAGCAGCTTAGAAATAGCGGGAGGGGATACGCAGTATTTT. Residues: CASSLEIAGGDTQYF.

The chain uses TRBV7-2 and TRBJ1-2, with D possibly matching TRBD1 (5 bases). Per germline, CDR1 SGHTA and CDR2 FQGNSA. The germline V and J ends were trimmed by 6 bases and 5 bases, with 16 bases remaining between them. This CDR3 region has 14 residues. The CDR3 sequence: CASSQTAYSYGYTF. The CDR3 region has the DNA TGTGCCAGCAGTCAGACAGCGTACTCTTATGGCTACACCTTC. The full variable domain, completed using reference TRBV7-2 and TRBJ1-2, is GAGVSQSPSNKVTEKGKDVELRCDPISGHTALYWYRQSLGQGLEFLIYFQGNSAPDKSGLPSDRFSAERTGGSVSTLTIQRTQQEDSAVYLCASSQTAYSYGYTFGSGTRLTVV.

Only a few counts were recorded for this clone. The chain carries TRBV29-1 and TRBJ2-7; D possibly corresponds to TRBD1 (5 bases). Germline V CDR1 and CDR2: SQVTM, ANQGSEA. V was cut by 3 bases and J by 5 bases, with 11 bases left in between. The CDR3 is 12 amino acids. CDR3 region: CSVEPGPDEQYF. Written as DNA, the CDR3 is TGCAGCGTTGAGCCAGGGCCCGACGAGCAGTACTTC.

The rearrangement joins TRBV30 to TRBJ2-1, with D perhaps matching TRBD2 (5 bases). Germline-derived CDR1 and CDR2 are GTSNPN and SVGIG (reference sequence). Deletions cut 0 bases from V and 0 bases from J, with 12 bases between. CDR3 size: 16 residues. CDR3 in amino acids: CAWSVASSNSYNEQFF. The DNA for the CDR3 is TGTGCCTGGAGTGTAGCCTCTAGCAACTCCTACAATGAGCAGTTCTTC.

The chain carries TRBV7-6 and TRBJ2-2; 9 bases are shared with TRBD1. V shed 5 bases and J 6 bases; nucleotides not matched to a gene: 10. CDR3 length: 16 amino acids. The germline CDR1 and CDR2 sequences are SGHVS and FNYEAQ. The DNA of the CDR3 is TGTGCCAGCAGCCCAAAACAGGGGGCAGAGGCCGGGGAGCTGTTTTTT. Its protein is CASSPKQGAEAGELFF.

The chain has TRBV5-1 and TRBJ2-7, with 10 bases identical to TRBD2. Germline assignment: CDR1 SGHRS and CDR2 YFSETQ. The CDR3 is 15 amino acids. The V gene end was trimmed by 5 bases and the J gene end by 0 bases; junction bases not matched to a gene: 5. DNA of the CDR3: TGCGCCAGCAGACCCGGGACTAGCGTCTCCTACGAGCAGTACTTC. Translation gives CASRPGTSVSYEQYF.